This T cell receptor beta chain stems from a study of T cells in Graves' hyperthyroidism and ophthalmopathy. General study findings and limits: Ophthalmopathy onset followed model prediction by a median roughly 6 months. Most expanded thyroid clonotypes above 0.001 also appeared in blood.

This CDR3 contains 12 residues. Trimming removed 4 bases at V and 4 bases at J, with 7 bases between. The germline V gene encodes CDR1 SGHTA and CDR2 FQGNSA. The TCR beta CDR3 regions underwent amplification using RNA transcripts as the source. Initially, a first-round RT-PCR of the TCR CDR3 employed the HTBI primer set. TCRdb used MiXCR to reprocess the multiplex PCR reads, holding one entry per CDR3 protein. The sample has some 200,000 distinct CDR3 sequences; about a sixth are singletons. This clonotype came up a few times. What it binds is not known. The TCR sequence derives from a woman aged 45 to 65 with Graves' hyperthyroidism. V and J are TRBV7-2 and TRBJ1-1; possibly TRBD1 for D (5 bases). Sequencing was done on a sample of blood. The CDR3 here is CASSSGTTEAFF. As DNA, the CDR3 is TGTGCCAGCAGCTCCGGGACCACTGAAGCTTTCTTT. The full variable domain, its missing parts supplied by reference TRBV7-2 and TRBJ1-1, is GAGVSQSPSNKVTEKGKDVELRCDPISGHTALYWYRQSLGQGLEFLIYFQGNSAPDKSGLPSDRFSAERTGGSVSTLTIQRTQQEDSAVYLCASSSGTTEAFFGQGTRLTVV.